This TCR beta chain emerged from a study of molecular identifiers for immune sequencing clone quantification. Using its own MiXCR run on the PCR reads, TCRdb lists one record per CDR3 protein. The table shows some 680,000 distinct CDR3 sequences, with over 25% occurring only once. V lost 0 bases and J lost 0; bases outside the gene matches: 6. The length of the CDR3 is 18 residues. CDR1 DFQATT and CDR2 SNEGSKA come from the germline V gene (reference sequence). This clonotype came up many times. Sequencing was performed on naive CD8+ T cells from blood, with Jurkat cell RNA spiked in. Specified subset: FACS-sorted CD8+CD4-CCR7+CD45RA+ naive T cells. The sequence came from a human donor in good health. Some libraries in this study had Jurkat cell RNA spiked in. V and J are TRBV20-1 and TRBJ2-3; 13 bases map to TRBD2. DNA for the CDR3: TGCAGTGCTAGAGAAGGGGGACTAGCGGGACCTAGCACAGATACGCAGTATTTT. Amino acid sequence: CSAREGGLAGPSTDTQYF.